The 32 T cell receptor delta chains presented below share a single source sample, sequenced in a study of γδ T cells in repeated Plasmodium falciparum infection. TCRdb fed the multiplex PCR reads into CATT to redo clone calling. The sample lists 90,000 to 95,000 delta-chain clones, 0.9% to 1% occurring once. Bulk repertoires came from Vgamma9/Vdelta2+ or Vdelta2-negative gammadelta T cells flow-sorted from PBMC. Input material: gamma-delta T cells from blood. These receptors came from a pool of human donors (malaria-infected and uninfected, not separated).

Note on this clone: Given a far larger clone just one base away, this is likely a sequencing read error. The same CDR3 is also encoded by other DNA sequences in this sample. The chain links TRDV1 to TRDJ1; TRDD3 matches at 12 bases. The J gene, left out of TCRdb, was set here by checking the DNA against germline. Germline CDR1 reads TSWWSYY; CDR2 reads QGS. The CDR3 is 19 amino acids. DNA of the CDR3: TGCGCTCTTGGGGGATGGTACTGGGGGATACCCGGCCCGTCCGATAAACTCATCTTT. Its translation: CALGGWYWGIPGPSDKLIF.

This clone was counted a few times. TCRdb's protein, taken from a much larger clone, differs from this DNA's translation at residue 6, likely owing to a read error; the protein displayed comes from the DNA. This chain connects TRDV2 to TRDJ1, with 9 bases fitting TRDD3. Because TCRdb records no J gene, it was assigned here through a match of the DNA to germline. CDR1 and CDR2 (germline): GEAIGNYY, EKD. Losses at the gene ends were 0 bases for V and 4 bases for J; bases not matched to a gene: 17. The CDR3 extends over 19 amino acids. The CDR3 here is CACDTEGYWGTPGIDKLIF. DNA for the CDR3: TGTGCCTGTGACACCGAGGGGTACTGGGGGACCCCGGGGATCGATAAACTCATCTTT.

Concerning this clone: The TCRdb protein comes from a much larger clone and disagrees with this DNA's translation at residue 14, likely due to a read error; the protein given here is derived from the DNA. V and J are TRDV2 and TRDJ3; 8 bases match TRDD3. No J segment appears in TCRdb, so it was assigned here by matching the sequence to germline. CDR3 size: 19 residues. Per germline, CDR1 GEAIGNYY and CDR2 EKD. CDR3 DNA: TGTGCCTGTGACACCGGCGGGATACGGGGATCCTGGGACGCCCGACAGATGTTTTTC. This sequence encodes CACDTGGIRGSWDARQMFF.

Concerning this clone: TCRdb's listed protein matches a much larger clone and diverges from this DNA's translation at residue 16, likely through a read error; the protein shown comes from the DNA. The chain joins TRAV38-2/DV8 to TRDJ1; 8 nucleotides line up with TRDD3. The trim removed 3 bases at V and 3 bases at J, leaving 25 bases unmatched. CDR1 TSESDYY and CDR2 QEAYKQQN come from the germline V gene. The CDR3 is 21 amino acids. The CDR3 sequence: CAYRTAARGYLGIVDPDKLIF. CDR3 nucleotide sequence: TGTGCTTATAGGACGGCGGCGAGGGGATACTTAGGTATCGTGGACCCCGATAAACTCATCTTT.

Worth noting for this clone: The mismatch at residue 17 between this DNA's translation and the TCRdb protein of a much larger clone likely reflects a read error; the protein shown is translated from the DNA. V gene TRDV1 combines with J gene TRDJ1, with 11 bases matching TRDD3. The CDR3 covers 18 residues. CDR1 is TSWWSYY, CDR2 QGS, per germline. CDR3 amino acids: CALGDYSVGDTRTDKLTF. The DNA of the CDR3 is TGTGCTCTTGGGGACTACTCGGTGGGGGATACGCGTACCGATAAACTCACCTTT.

This clone has a handful of counts. A read error likely explains why the TCRdb protein, taken from a much larger clone, differs from this DNA's translation at residue 8; the protein shown is translated from the DNA. The chain employs TRDV1 and TRDJ1, with D unclear. CDR1 is TSWWSYY, CDR2 QGS, per germline. V was pared by 2 bases and J by 5 bases, with 18 bases between. The length of the CDR3 is 16 residues. CDR3 region: CALGEFRRTQGDKLIF. CDR3 nucleotide sequence: TGTGCTCTTGGGGAATTTCGGAGAACTCAAGGGGATAAACTCATCTTT.

This clone was counted only a few times. The protein that TCRdb holds for this DNA derives from a much larger clone and differs from the translated DNA at residue 19, which likely indicates a read error; the protein shown here is translated from the DNA. Here the V gene is TRDV2, but the J gene went uncalled; the listed D gene, TRDD3, was not tested against the DNA. Germline V gene lookup returns CDR1 GEAIGNYY and CDR2 EKD. The CDR3 runs 21 residues. The CDR3 here is CACDTKALGIGLDPYTDKPIF. As DNA, the CDR3 is TGTGCCTGTGACACCAAGGCACTGGGGATCGGGCTGGACCCGTACACCGATAAACCCATCTTT.

Comment on this clone: A far larger clone is one nucleotide away, so this likely arose from a read error. In the same sample, other DNA sequences code for this CDR3. The rearrangement uses TRDV1 and TRDJ1, with 10 nucleotides matching TRDD3. TCRdb supplies no J gene; here it was assigned by aligning the nucleotide sequence to germline. CDR1 is TSWWSYY and CDR2 is QGS in the germline V gene. CDR3 length equals 18 residues. CDR3 bases: TGTGCTCTAGGGGAACATCCGGGCTGGGGGATAGTATCCGATAAACTCATCTTT. Translating it yields CALGEHPGWGIVSDKLIF.

This clone has only a few counts. A far larger clone lies a single base away; this is likely a read error. Other DNA sequences in the sample encode the same CDR3. The chain recombines TRDV1 with TRDJ1, with a tentative D call TRDD2 (5 bases). TCRdb gives no J gene; it was assigned here by matching the DNA to germline. V dropped 9 bases and J dropped 0 bases, with 32 bases sitting between them. Germline CDR1 reads TSWWSYY; CDR2 reads QGS. The CDR3 length is 20 residues. This chain's CDR3 is CALGPFLSSVRVSYTDKLIF. In DNA, the CDR3 is TGTGCTCTAGGGCCTTTCCTCTCCTCCGTACGAGTTTCTTACACCGATAAACTCATCTTT.

As concerns this clone: The protein in TCRdb stems from a much larger clone and differs at residue 4 from this DNA's translation, likely a read error; here the protein is translated from the DNA. The chain has TRDV2 and TRDJ1, with 7 positions matching TRDD3. Matching the DNA to germline supplied the J gene, which TCRdb does not give. The germline V gene encodes CDR1 GEAIGNYY and CDR2 EKD. CDR3 length: 19 amino acids. Written as DNA, the CDR3 is TGTGCCTGTGTCACCGTGGGCAGTGTGGTGGGGGACCACACCGATAAACTCATCTTT. Protein product: CACVTVGSVVGDHTDKLIF.

On this clone: TCRdb attributes to this sequence the protein of a much larger clone, which differs from the DNA translation at residue 3; a read error is likely, and the protein displayed is translated from the DNA. The rearrangement uses TRDV2 and TRDJ1; TRDD3 aligns across 13 bases. Germline matching of the DNA provided the J gene here, since TCRdb leaves it blank. The CDR3 is made up of 18 amino acids. Per the germline V gene, CDR1 is GEAIGNYY and CDR2 is EKD. The CDR3 loop reads CARDSYWGIRGFSDKLIF. In DNA form, the CDR3 reads TGTGCCCGTGATTCGTACTGGGGGATACGCGGGTTTTCCGATAAACTCATCTTT.

This clone occurred many times. Other DNA sequences within the sample encode an identical CDR3. The J gene is TRDJ1, the V gene TRDV3; 8 bases are shared with TRDD3. Germline CDR1 reads TVYSNPD; CDR2 reads GDNSRS (reference sequence). The V gene end was trimmed by 2 bases and the J gene end by 0 bases; junction bases not matched to a gene: 8. The CDR3 extends over 15 amino acids. The CDR3 DNA reads TGTGCCTTTTACTGGGGGTTAGAAAACACCGATAAACTCATCTTT. As protein: CAFYWGLENTDKLIF.

This clone was counted between two and nine times. The protein TCRdb lists belongs to a much larger clone and differs from this DNA's translation at residue 6, which points to a read error; the protein shown is made from the DNA. The chain uses TRDV1 and TRDJ2; the D is unclear. Since TCRdb gives no J gene, matching the DNA to germline was used here to assign it. Germline lookup yields CDR1 TSWWSYY and CDR2 QGS. Trimming took 1 base from V and 3 from J, leaving 18 bases between them. This CDR3 is built from 18 residues. The CDR3 region has the DNA TGTGCTCTTGGGGAACCATCCCCCTCTGGAGCCCTGACAGCACAACTCTTCTTT. It encodes CALGEPSPSGALTAQLFF.

Ten or more counts support this clone. This likely came from a read error, as a far larger clone is one base away. This sample includes further DNA sequences coding for the same CDR3. The chain joins TRDV1 to TRDJ1, with D possibly matching TRDD3 (6 bases). Germline V gives CDR1 TSWWSYY, CDR2 QGS. The CDR3 spans 15 residues. The CDR3 DNA is TGTGCTCTCGGGCCGCTGGGGTTGTACACCGATAAACTTATCTTT. It translates to CALGPLGLYTDKLIF.

Points on this clone: A far larger clone lies a single base away; this is likely a read error. This CDR3 is also generated by other DNA sequences in the sample. Here the CDR3 reads CALERGGYNTDKLIF. Written as DNA, the CDR3 is TGCGCTCTTGAGCGGGGGGGATACAACACCGATAAACTCATCTTT. V gene TRDV1 combines with J gene TRDJ1, with TRDD3 identical over 9 bases. TCRdb leaves out the J gene; it was filled in here by matching the DNA to germline. The germline V gene encodes CDR1 TSWWSYY and CDR2 QGS. The CDR3 length is 15 residues.

This clone was observed a handful of times. The protein that TCRdb holds for this DNA derives from a much larger clone and differs from the translated DNA at residue 4, which likely indicates a read error; the protein shown here is translated from the DNA. The chain joins TRDV2 to TRDJ1; 11 nucleotides align to TRDD3. The J gene, not given by TCRdb, was assigned here from a germline match of the nucleotide sequence. CDR1 and CDR2 (germline): GEAIGNYY, EKD. The CDR3 consists of 19 residues. The CDR3 here is CACVTLVLGDRGDTDKLIF. The CDR3 DNA follows: TGTGCCTGTGTCACCCTCGTACTGGGGGATAGGGGAGACACCGATAAACTCATCTTT.

This clone came up a few times. The V call is TRDV1, the J call TRDJ1, with D possibly matching TRDD2 (6 bases). Because TCRdb records no J gene, it was assigned here through a match of the DNA to germline. Trimming removed 5 bases from V and 1 base from J, with 29 bases in between. The CDR3 spans 20 residues. Germline CDR1 TSWWSYY, CDR2 QGS. The CDR3: CALGCPSLGFTEGCTDKLIF. CDR3 nucleotide sequence: TGTGCTCTTGGGTGTCCTTCCCTCGGATTTACTGAGGGATGCACCGATAAACTCATCTTT.

Remarks on this clone: The protein that TCRdb holds for this DNA derives from a much larger clone and differs from the translated DNA at residue 13, which likely indicates a read error; the protein shown here is translated from the DNA. The chain's CDR3 is CACDTHLTKNTDRLIF. The CDR3, as DNA: TGTGCCTGTGACACCCACCTGACAAAAAACACCGATAGACTCATCTTT. The chain combines TRDV2 with TRDJ1; D gene uncertain. TCRdb lists no J gene, so it was determined here by aligning the DNA to germline. CDR3 length: 16 residues. Germline V lookup: CDR1 GEAIGNYY, CDR2 EKD.

This clone has ten or more counts. V and J are TRDV2 and TRDJ1; perhaps TRDD3 as D (5 bases). CDR1 is GEAIGNYY, CDR2 EKD, per germline. The CDR3 spans 21 residues. V shed 3 bases and J shed 0 bases, with 31 bases lying between them. The CDR3 nucleotides are TGTGCCTGTGACCAAACCCTGGGACGGGTGGACTCCCGCAAGTACACCGATAAACTCATCTTT. Residues: CACDQTLGRVDSRKYTDKLIF.

This clone was seen a handful of times. This DNA's translation differs at residue 13 from TCRdb's protein, which comes from a much larger clone; a read error is likely, and the protein shown is translated from the DNA. The chain is built from TRDV1 and TRDJ1, with 8 nucleotides matching TRDD3. TCRdb gives no J gene; it was assigned here by matching the DNA to germline. With 3 bases clipped from V and 9 bases from J, the junction kept 15 bases outside the gene matches. Germline values: CDR1 TSWWSYY, CDR2 QGS. The CDR3 runs to 16 residues. DNA for the CDR3: TGTGCTCTTGGGGATCCCGGGCGCGCGATGGGGGATGAACTCATCTTT. The encoded protein is CALGDPGRAMGDELIF.

Notes on this clone: The protein that TCRdb holds for this DNA derives from a much larger clone and differs from the translated DNA at residue 16, which likely indicates a read error; the protein shown here is translated from the DNA. This chain joins TRDV1 and TRDJ1; 8 bases are shared with TRDD2. Here the J gene was assigned by germline matching of the DNA, as TCRdb has none. This CDR3 has 19 residues. From germline, CDR1 is TSWWSYY and CDR2 QGS. The CDR3 DNA reads TGTGCTCTTGGGATAGACTTCCTACTCCGACTTACTAACACCGATGAACTCATCTTT. Translating it yields CALGIDFLLRLTNTDELIF.

In its sample, this clone was seen a few times. This DNA's translation and the protein TCRdb lists, from a much larger clone, do not match at residue 6, likely due to a read error; the protein shown is translated from the DNA. This sequence joins TRDV2 and TRDJ1; 7 positions match TRDD3. Since TCRdb gives no J gene, matching the DNA to germline was used here to assign it. J was trimmed by 3 bases and V by 1 base; bases with no gene match: 16. CDR3 length equals 18 residues. Germline CDR1 GEAIGNYY, CDR2 EKD. CDR3 amino acids: CACDTLSMGEKGSDKLIF. CDR3 in DNA: TGTGCCTGTGACACGCTTTCAATGGGGGAAAAAGGATCCGATAAACTCATCTTT.

About this clone: TCRdb's protein, taken from a much larger clone, differs from this DNA's translation at residue 13, likely owing to a read error; the protein displayed comes from the DNA. No J gene was named, though the V gene is TRDV1; the table's D call, TRDD3, has no DNA check behind it. The length of the CDR3 is 16 residues. CDR1 TSWWSYY and CDR2 QGS come from the germline V gene. DNA for the CDR3: TGTGCTCTTGGGGAACTAGGGGGGATACACACCGATAACCTCATCTTT. It specifies CALGELGGIHTDNLIF.

A few counts support this clone. The mismatch at residue 17 between this DNA's translation and the TCRdb protein of a much larger clone likely reflects a read error; the protein shown is translated from the DNA. The chain links TRDV2 to TRDJ1, with D tentatively TRDD3 (6 bases). The J gene, absent from TCRdb, was called here by matching the DNA to germline. The CDR3 contains 22 residues. Between the trimmed V and J ends, which lost 4 bases and 4 bases, there was a span of 39 bases. Per germline, CDR1 GEAIGNYY and CDR2 EKD. The CDR3 nucleotides read TGTGCCTGTGAACAGATACTGGGAGCATATTGGGGCAGAGGGGCTTACATCGATAAACTCATCTTT. This encodes CACEQILGAYWGRGAYIDKLIF.

Regarding this clone: The translation of this DNA and the TCRdb protein of a much larger clone differ at residue 11, probably owing to a read error; the protein shown here is translated from the DNA. This chain uses TRDV2 with TRDJ1; possible D gene TRDD3, 6 bases. TCRdb is silent on the J gene; assignment here came from matching the DNA to germline. Germline CDR1 and CDR2: GEAIGNYY and EKD. Trimming took 0 bases from V and 0 from J, leaving 22 bases between them. This CDR3 is built from 19 residues. The DNA of the CDR3 is TGTGCCTGTGACACCTCTCATCCCTTGGGGGGTAAGTACACCGATAAACTCATCTTT. Amino acids: CACDTSHPLGGKYTDKLIF.

A few counts support this clone. The TCRdb record carries a much larger clone's protein, which differs from this DNA's translation at residue 19; a read error is the likely cause, and the protein listed here is the DNA translation. The chain has TRDV2 and TRDJ2; D tentatively fits TRDD2 or TRDD3 (5 bases each). Here the J gene was assigned by germline matching of the DNA, as TCRdb has none. CDR1 and CDR2 from the germline V gene are GEAIGNYY and EKD. The CDR3 runs to 22 residues. CDR3 DNA: TGTGCCTGTGACACCGTTTCCCCTACCATTCCGGATAAAGGGACTGGCCAAGCACGACTCTTCTTT. Translating it yields CACDTVSPTIPDKGTGQARLFF.

This clone was seen only a few times. A single base is all that separates this from a far larger clone, so a read error is likely. Distinct nucleotide sequences in the sample also encode this CDR3. The chain couples TRDV2 to TRDJ1, with TRDD3 matching 9 bases. Assignment of the J gene here rests on matching the DNA to germline, because TCRdb gives none. Germline V CDR1 and CDR2: GEAIGNYY, EKD. This CDR3 is 18 amino acids long. V lost 0 bases to trimming and J lost 3 bases; unmatched junction nucleotides: 13. The CDR3 protein is CACDTGKLLGDTPDKLIF. CDR3 nucleotides: TGTGCCTGTGACACCGGGAAGTTACTAGGGGATACGCCCGATAAACTCATCTTT.

About this clone: A far larger clone is just one base off, so this is likely a read error. Different DNA sequences within this sample yield the same CDR3. The V and J genes are TRDV1 and TRDJ1; 8 nucleotides align to TRDD2. The J gene was missing in TCRdb and was found by matching the end of the DNA to germline. The germline V gene has CDR1 TSWWSYY and CDR2 QGS. V lost 1 base to trimming and J lost 4 bases; unmatched junction nucleotides: 26. This CDR3 is built from 22 residues. This CDR3 reads CALGEPDASYKTGDSRGDKLIF. In nucleotides, the CDR3 is TGTGCTCTTGGGGAACCCGACGCTTCCTACAAAACAGGGGACTCTCGGGGCGATAAACTCATCTTT.

This clone was observed at least ten times. The same CDR3 also results from other DNA sequences found in this sample. This chain joins TRDV1 and TRDJ1, with unresolved D. Trimming shortened V by 3 bases and J by 0 bases, and 14 bases separated the two germline ends. The length of the CDR3 is 16 residues. Per the germline V gene, CDR1 is TSWWSYY and CDR2 is QGS. The CDR3 coding sequence is TGTGCTCTTGGGGACACCTCGGGACGATACACCGATAAACTCATCTTT. Its translation is CALGDTSGRYTDKLIF.

A note on this clone: Since a far larger clone is one base different, this is likely a read error. The same CDR3 can be traced to other DNA sequences in this sample. The V gene is TRDV1, the J gene TRDJ1; 7 nucleotides line up with TRDD3. The J gene comes from matching the DNA to germline here; TCRdb lacks it. The CDR3 extends over 19 amino acids. Germline V lookup: CDR1 TSWWSYY, CDR2 QGS. The CDR3 region is CALGEKIIGILTFTDKLIF. In nucleotides, the CDR3 is TGCGCTCTTGGGGAAAAAATTATCGGGATACTAACTTTCACCGATAAACTCATCTTT.

This clone was detected only a few times. It is likely a read error: a sequence one base away is far more abundant. The sample contains more than one DNA sequence encoding this CDR3. With the J gene uncalled, the V gene is TRDV2; the D segment call TRDD3 is taken from the table without a DNA check. Germline V CDR1 and CDR2: GEAIGNYY, EKD. The CDR3 loop spans 17 amino acids. Here the CDR3 reads CACGPSGTYSRTDKLIF. For the CDR3, the DNA is TGTGCCTGTGGCCCTAGTGGAACCTACTCCCGGACCGATAAGCTCATCTTT.

Points on this clone: A far larger clone is one base from this, pointing to a likely read error. The V and J genes are TRDV2 and TRDJ1, with 8 bases fitting TRDD3. The J gene is not listed in TCRdb, so it was assigned here from a DNA match to germline. The length of the CDR3 is 20 residues. Per the germline V gene, CDR1 is GEAIGNYY and CDR2 is EKD. J was trimmed by 0 bases and V by 3 bases; bases with no gene match: 20. CDR3 protein: CACDRSGHTGGPFDTDKLIF. DNA of the CDR3: TGTGCCTGTGACCGTTCCGGCCATACTGGGGGGCCATTTGACACCGATAAACTCATCTTT.